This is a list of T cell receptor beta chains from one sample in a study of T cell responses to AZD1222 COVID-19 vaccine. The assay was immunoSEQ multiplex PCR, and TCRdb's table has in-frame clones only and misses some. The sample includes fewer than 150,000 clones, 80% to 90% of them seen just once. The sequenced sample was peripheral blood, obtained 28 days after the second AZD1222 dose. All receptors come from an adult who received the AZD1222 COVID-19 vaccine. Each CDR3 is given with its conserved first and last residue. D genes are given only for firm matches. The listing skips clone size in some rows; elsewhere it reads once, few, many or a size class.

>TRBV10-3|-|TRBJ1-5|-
CAISESGQLNQPQHF
TGTGCCATCAGTGAGTCGGGACAACTGAATCAGCCCCAGCATTTT
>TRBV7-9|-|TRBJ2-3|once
CASSPGWGDTQYF
TGTGCCAGCAGCCCGGGCTGGGGGGATACGCAGTATTTT
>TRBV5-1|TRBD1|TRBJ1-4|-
CASSFRDRRQKLFF
TGCGCCAGCAGCTTCCGGGACAGACGACAAAAACTGTTTTTT
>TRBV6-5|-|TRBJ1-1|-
CASNRPAGNTEAFF
TGTGCCAGCAATCGCCCCGCGGGGAACACTGAAGCTTTCTTT
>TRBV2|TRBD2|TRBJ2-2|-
CASSSEAGGNTGELFF
TGTGCCAGCAGTTCCGAAGCGGGAGGTAATACCGGGGAGCTGTTTTTT
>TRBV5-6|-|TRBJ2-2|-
CASSPPRGRESDTGELFF
TGTGCCAGCAGCCCACCTCGGGGGCGGGAGTCCGACACCGGGGAGCTGTTTTTT
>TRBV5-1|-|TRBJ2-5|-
CASSLVGSGQETQYF
TGCGCCAGCAGCTTGGTCGGCTCAGGACAAGAGACCCAGTACTTC
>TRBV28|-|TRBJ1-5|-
CASSFLGGNQPQHF
TGTGCCAGCAGTTTCTTAGGGGGCAATCAGCCCCAGCATTTT
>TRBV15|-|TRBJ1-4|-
CATSRDLGGVREKLFF
TGTGCCACCAGCAGAGATCTTGGGGGCGTACGCGAAAAACTGTTTTTT
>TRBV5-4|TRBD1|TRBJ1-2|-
CASSLGGTGSYGYTF
TGTGCCAGCAGCTTGGGGGGGACAGGAAGCTATGGCTACACCTTC
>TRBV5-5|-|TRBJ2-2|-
CASSFGVKRGAYTGELFF
TGTGCCAGCAGCTTTGGGGTCAAGCGTGGGGCGTACACCGGGGAGCTGTTTTTT
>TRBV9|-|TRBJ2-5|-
CASSVVEGAETQYF
TGTGCCAGCAGCGTAGTGGAGGGTGCGGAGACCCAGTACTTC
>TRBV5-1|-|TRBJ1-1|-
CASTVSTRNTEAFF
TGCGCCAGCACCGTCTCCACTCGGAACACTGAAGCTTTCTTT
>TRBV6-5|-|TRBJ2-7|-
CASSYSAGLTYEQYF
TGTGCCAGCAGTTACTCAGCAGGATTGACCTACGAGCAGTACTTC
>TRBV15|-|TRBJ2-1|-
CATSEDTYNEQFF
TGTGCCACCAGCGAGGACACTTACAATGAGCAGTTCTTC